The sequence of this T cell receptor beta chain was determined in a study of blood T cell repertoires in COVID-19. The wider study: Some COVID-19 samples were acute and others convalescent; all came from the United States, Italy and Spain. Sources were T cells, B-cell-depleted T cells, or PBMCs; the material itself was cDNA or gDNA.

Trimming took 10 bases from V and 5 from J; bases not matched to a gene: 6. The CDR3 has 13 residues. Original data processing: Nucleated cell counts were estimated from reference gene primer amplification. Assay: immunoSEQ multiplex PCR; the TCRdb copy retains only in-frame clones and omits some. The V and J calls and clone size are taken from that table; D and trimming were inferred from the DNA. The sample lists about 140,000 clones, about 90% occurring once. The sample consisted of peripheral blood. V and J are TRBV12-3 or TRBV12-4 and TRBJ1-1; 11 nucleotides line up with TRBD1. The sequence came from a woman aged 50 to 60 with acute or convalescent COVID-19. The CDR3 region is CANRGTGGTEAFF. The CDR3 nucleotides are TGTGCCAACCGCGGGACAGGGGGAACTGAAGCTTTCTTT.